The 8 T cell receptor beta chains in this list originate from one sample, sequenced in a study of identical twins (dated by TCRdb to the mid-2010s). The library came from 5' RACE. TCRdb names Illumina HiSeq 2000 as the instrument used. TCRdb trimmed public reads at Q25 via fastp, called clones via MiXCR and kept in-frame beta chains. When rows share a CDR3 protein, they turn into one entry using the most common DNA and genes. The sample table shows under 900,000 distinct CDR3 sequences, and roughly 12% are seen once. Around 1.5% of the sample is taken by the ten largest. This sample also belongs to another study, concerning yellow fever vaccine responses in identical twins.

Sequencing was done on a sample of PBMCs. The receptors come from a woman younger than 35 in good health.

The rearrangement links TRBV20-1 to TRBJ2-5, with D unresolved. V lost 4 bases and J lost 5, with 8 bases in between. Germline-derived CDR1 and CDR2 are DFQATT and SNEGSKA (reference sequence). This CDR3 is built from 11 residues. CDR3 bases: TGCAGTGCTACTCCCCCGGAGACCCAGTACTTC. This gives the protein CSATPPETQYF.

This clonotype was observed at least ten times. The chain combines TRBV28 with TRBJ2-1; 7 bases fit TRBD1. V shed 7 bases, J shed 7 bases, and the junction held 10 bases outside the gene matches. CDR3 length equals 14 residues. Germline V lookup: CDR1 MDHEN, CDR2 SYDVKM. DNA for the CDR3: TGTGCCAGCAACTTAGAGGGGGCGAGGAATGAGCAGTTCTTC. This translates into CASNLEGARNEQFF.

There are many counts of this clonotype. V is TRBV12-3 or TRBV12-4 and J is TRBJ2-2; D is ambiguous. V dropped 6 bases and J dropped 7 bases, with 15 bases sitting between them. The CDR3 runs to 14 residues. In DNA form, the CDR3 reads TGTGCCAGCAGATCCCACGGAGCTATCGGGGAGCTGTTTTTT. It is translated as CASRSHGAIGELFF.

The chain is built from TRBV20-1 and TRBJ2-5; possible D gene TRBD1, 5 bases. Trimming took off 4 bases at V and 4 bases at J, with 13 bases between the two ends. The CDR3 totals 13 residues. CDR1 is DFQATT and CDR2 is SNEGSKA in the germline V gene (reference sequence). CDR3 sequence reads: CSATKDTIETQYF. The CDR3 nucleotides are TGCAGTGCTACCAAGGACACCATAGAGACCCAGTACTTC.

The chain links TRBV5-5 to TRBJ2-2; 14 bases are a match to TRBD2. The germline gives CDR1 SGHKS, CDR2 YYEKEE (reference sequence). With V trimmed by 4 bases and J by 7 bases, 9 bases remained unmatched. CDR3 length: 17 amino acids. This CDR3 is CASSIPGLAGVGGELFF. CDR3 in DNA: TGTGCCAGCAGCATCCCGGGACTAGCGGGAGTAGGCGGGGAGCTGTTTTTT.

This clonotype was picked up a small number of times. The chain couples TRBV5-1 to TRBJ2-3; D gene ambiguous. CDR1 and CDR2 (germline): SGHRS, YFSETQ. The CDR3 sequence is 17 residues long. V lost 0 bases and J 6 bases, leaving 20 bases between the germline ends. For the CDR3, the DNA is TGCGCCAGCAGCTTGGCCTTTGGTTTCGGGCCCGGTGATACGCAGTATTTT. Protein: CASSLAFGFGPGDTQYF. Using reference TRBV5-1 and TRBJ2-3 for the parts outside the CDR3, the full variable domain is KAGVTQTPRYLIKTRGQQVTLSCSPISGHRSVSWYQQTPGQGLQFLFEYFSETQRNKGNFPGRFSGRQFSNSRSEMNVSTLELGDSALYLCASSLAFGFGPGDTQYFGPGTRLTVL.

This clonotype was detected many times. The V and J genes are TRBV12-3 or TRBV12-4 and TRBJ2-2, with D possibly TRBD1 on 5 matching bases. The CDR3 totals 14 residues. V lost 3 bases to trimming and J lost 4 bases, with 9 bases between them. The CDR3 reads CASSFDRRTGELFF. CDR3 coding DNA: TGTGCCAGCAGTTTTGACAGACGCACCGGGGAGCTGTTTTTT.

This rearrangement joins TRBV4-2 to TRBJ2-1, with 14 bases fitting TRBD2. The CDR3 loop spans 17 amino acids. The J segment lost 9 bases and the V segment lost 2 bases, leaving 9 bases of the junction unmatched. Germline loops: CDR1 LGHNA, CDR2 YNFKEQ. CDR3: CASSQPYTGLAGVEQFF. The DNA of the CDR3 is TGTGCCAGCAGCCAACCTTATACGGGACTAGCGGGAGTTGAGCAGTTCTTC.